This T cell receptor (beta chain) was sequenced in a study of low-dose radiotherapy and immunotherapy resistance in tumors. In the study overall: Participants in Cohort 1 were administered 0.5 Gy per fraction at 2-week intervals, to a cumulative dose of 6.5 Gy. A daily 300 mg dose of oral aspirin was taken by patients for four cycles from cycle 1 day 1.

TRAV- and TRBV-specific primers were used for first-strand cDNA, which covered alpha and beta chains. Using a constant-region primer together with a V-primer adapter, TCRs were subjected to 15 to 25 PCR cycles of amplification. Following isolation, mRNA was amplified via in vitro transcription. TCRdb used MiXCR to reprocess the reads, holding one entry per CDR3 protein. Counted here are roughly 60,000 distinct CDR3 sequences, approximately 26% occurring once; the ten biggest clones make up roughly 6%. The length of the CDR3 is 14 residues. CDR1 and CDR2 from the germline V gene are MNHNS and SASEGT. Trimming removed 2 bases at V and 0 bases at J, with 8 bases between. Time point reported: before trial treatment. The donors' treatment consisted of nivolumab, ipilimumab, aspirin, low-dose cyclophosphamide and low-dose radiotherapy.

This material consisted of PBMCs, taken before treatment. The J gene is TRBJ2-7, the V gene TRBV6-1, with D maybe TRBD1 (6 bases). The TCR was taken from a male donor with prostate cancer. CDR3: CASSERGISYEQYF. The CDR3 DNA follows: TGTGCCAGCAGTGAAAGGGGGATCTCCTACGAGCAGTACTTC.